This T cell receptor beta chain stems from a study of cytomegalovirus exposure and HLA in healthy donors. PCR amplification relied on 60 Vbeta primers (plus 13 Jbeta primers). Data came from immunoSEQ multiplex PCR; TCRdb stores just in-frame clones and leaves some out. The repertoire has under 200,000 clones, 79% of them found once; the top ten carry 2.3%. Germline loops: CDR1 MGHDK, CDR2 SYGVNS. The CDR3 extends over 17 amino acids. V shed 3 bases, J shed 3 bases, and the junction held 7 bases outside the gene matches. To note about this clone: Its cognate antigen is unknown.

Although they were nominally healthy when sampled, donors likely had unrecorded immune exposures. Study findings and constraints: HLA-A and HLA-B allele assignments for most subjects were reportedly predicted accurately using TCR beta sequences. The study labeled approximately 150 TCR beta chains cytomegalovirus-associated.

The rearrangement uses TRBV25-1 and TRBJ1-3; 11 bases map to TRBD1. Sequencing was done on a sample of PBMCs. The receptor was isolated from a woman between 50 and 59 years old in good health and CMV-seronegative. Here the CDR3 DNA reads TGTGCCAGCAGTGAGATAAGGACAGGGGGCTTTGGAAACACCATATATTTT. It is translated as CASSEIRTGGFGNTIYF. The full variable domain, completed using reference TRBV25-1 and TRBJ1-3, is EADIYQTPRYLVIGTGKKITLECSQTMGHDKMYWYQQDPGMELHLIHYSYGVNSTEKGDLSSESTVSRIRTEHFPLTLESARPSHTSQYLCASSEIRTGGFGNTIYFGEGSWLTVV.